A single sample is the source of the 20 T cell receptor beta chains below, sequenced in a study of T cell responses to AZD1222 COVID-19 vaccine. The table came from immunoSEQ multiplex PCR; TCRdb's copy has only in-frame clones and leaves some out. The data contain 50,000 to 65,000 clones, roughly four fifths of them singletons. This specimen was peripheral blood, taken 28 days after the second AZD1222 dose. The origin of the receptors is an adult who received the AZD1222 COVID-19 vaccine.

CDR3 nucleotides: TGTGCCAGCAGCGTAGAGGGGGGAAGCACAGATACGCAGTATTTT. This gives the protein CASSVEGGSTDTQYF. V gene TRBV9 combines with J gene TRBJ2-3; possibly TRBD1 or TRBD2 for D (6 bases each). Germline CDR1 and CDR2: SGDLS and YYNGEE. V was cut by 0 bases and J by 0 bases, with 8 bases left in between. This CDR3 region has 15 residues.

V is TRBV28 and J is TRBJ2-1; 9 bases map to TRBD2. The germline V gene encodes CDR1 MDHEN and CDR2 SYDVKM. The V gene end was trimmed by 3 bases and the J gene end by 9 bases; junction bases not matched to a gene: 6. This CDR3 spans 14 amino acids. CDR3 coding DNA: TGTGCCAGCAGTTTTGCTAGCGGGATTACTGAGCAGTTCTTC. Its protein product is CASSFASGITEQFF.

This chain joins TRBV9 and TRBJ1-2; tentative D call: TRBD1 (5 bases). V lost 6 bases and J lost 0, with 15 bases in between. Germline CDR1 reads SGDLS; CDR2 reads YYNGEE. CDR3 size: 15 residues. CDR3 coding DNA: TGTGCCAGCACCCTAGACAGCCGGGCTAACTATGGCTACACCTTC. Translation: CASTLDSRANYGYTF.

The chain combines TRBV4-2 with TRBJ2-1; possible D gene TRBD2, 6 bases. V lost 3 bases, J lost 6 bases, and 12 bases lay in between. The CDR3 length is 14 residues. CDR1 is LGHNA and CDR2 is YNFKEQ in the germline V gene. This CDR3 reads CASSQDLGGNEQFF. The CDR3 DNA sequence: TGTGCCAGCAGCCAGGACCTGGGGGGCAATGAGCAGTTCTTC.

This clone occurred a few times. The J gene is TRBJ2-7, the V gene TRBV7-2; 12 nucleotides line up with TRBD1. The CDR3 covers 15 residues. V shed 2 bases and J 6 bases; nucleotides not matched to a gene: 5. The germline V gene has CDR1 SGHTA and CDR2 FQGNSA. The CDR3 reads CASSLIGTGGSEQYF. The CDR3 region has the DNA TGTGCCAGCAGCTTAATTGGGACAGGGGGCTCCGAGCAGTACTTC.

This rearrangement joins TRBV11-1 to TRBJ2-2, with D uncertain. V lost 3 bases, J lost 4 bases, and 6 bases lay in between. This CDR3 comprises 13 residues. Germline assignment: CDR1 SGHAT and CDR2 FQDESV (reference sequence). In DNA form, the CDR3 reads TGTGCCAGCAGCTTGAGGCGCACCGGGGAGCTGTTTTTT. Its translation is CASSLRRTGELFF.

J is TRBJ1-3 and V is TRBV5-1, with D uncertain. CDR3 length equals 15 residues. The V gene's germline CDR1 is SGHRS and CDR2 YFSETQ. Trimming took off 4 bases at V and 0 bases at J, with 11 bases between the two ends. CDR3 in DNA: TGCGCCAGCAGCCTGGACCGCGCCTCTGGAAACACCATATATTTT. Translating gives CASSLDRASGNTIYF.

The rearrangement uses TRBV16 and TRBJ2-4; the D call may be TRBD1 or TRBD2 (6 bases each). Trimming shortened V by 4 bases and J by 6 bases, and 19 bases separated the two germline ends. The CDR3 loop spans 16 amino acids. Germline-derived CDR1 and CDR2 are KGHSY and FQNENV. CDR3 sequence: CASSPGRSRGGNIQYF. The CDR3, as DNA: TGTGCCAGCAGCCCAGGTCGGAGCAGGGGAGGAAACATTCAGTACTTC.

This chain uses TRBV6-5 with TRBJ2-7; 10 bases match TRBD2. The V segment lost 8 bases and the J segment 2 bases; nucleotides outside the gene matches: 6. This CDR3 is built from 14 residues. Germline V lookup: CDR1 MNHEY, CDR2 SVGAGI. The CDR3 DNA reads TGTGCCAGCGCCGGACTAGCGGTCCCCTACGAGCAGTACTTC. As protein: CASAGLAVPYEQYF.

CDR3 protein: CASVFGQEEAFF. The CDR3 nucleotides read TGTGCCAGCGTCTTCGGGCAGGAAGAAGCTTTCTTT. The chain is built from TRBV28 and TRBJ1-1; no reliable D call. Germline CDR1 and CDR2: MDHEN and SYDVKM. Trimming removed 8 bases at V and 8 bases at J, with 15 bases between. This CDR3 region has 12 residues.

The CDR3 coding sequence is TGTGCCAGCAGTCCGGACAGGGCCCCGTCTGAAGCTTTCTTT. Its protein is CASSPDRAPSEAFF. The chain recombines TRBV6-5 with TRBJ1-1; 8 nucleotides agree with TRBD1. J gave up 6 bases and V 5 bases, and 8 bases lay outside the gene matches. CDR3 length: 14 residues. CDR1 is MNHEY and CDR2 is SVGAGI in the germline V gene.

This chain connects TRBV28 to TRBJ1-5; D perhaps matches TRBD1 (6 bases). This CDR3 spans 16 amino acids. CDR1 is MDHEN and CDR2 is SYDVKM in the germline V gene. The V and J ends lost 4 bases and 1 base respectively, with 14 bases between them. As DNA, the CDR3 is TGTGCCAGCAGTTCATACAGGGCTCCGAGCAATCAGCCCCAGCATTTT. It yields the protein CASSSYRAPSNQPQHF.

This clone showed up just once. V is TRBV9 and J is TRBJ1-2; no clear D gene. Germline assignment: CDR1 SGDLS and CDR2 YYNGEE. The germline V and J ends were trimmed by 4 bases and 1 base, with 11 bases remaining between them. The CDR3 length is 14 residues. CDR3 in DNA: TGTGCCAGCAGCCTCATGGGCGATAACTATGGCTACACCTTC. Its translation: CASSLMGDNYGYTF.

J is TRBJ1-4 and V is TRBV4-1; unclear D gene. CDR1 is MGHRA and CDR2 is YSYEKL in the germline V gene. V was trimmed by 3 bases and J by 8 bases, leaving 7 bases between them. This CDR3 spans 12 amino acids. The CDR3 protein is CASSQGSEKLFF. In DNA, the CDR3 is TGCGCCAGCAGCCAGGGATCGGAAAAACTGTTTTTT.

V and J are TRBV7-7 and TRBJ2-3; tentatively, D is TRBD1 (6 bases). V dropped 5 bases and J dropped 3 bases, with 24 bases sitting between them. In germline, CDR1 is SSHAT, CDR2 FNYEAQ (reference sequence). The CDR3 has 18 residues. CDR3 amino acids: CASSPSIWGRGKTDTQYF. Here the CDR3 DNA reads TGTGCCAGCAGCCCCAGTATCTGGGGGCGCGGTAAGACAGATACGCAGTATTTT.

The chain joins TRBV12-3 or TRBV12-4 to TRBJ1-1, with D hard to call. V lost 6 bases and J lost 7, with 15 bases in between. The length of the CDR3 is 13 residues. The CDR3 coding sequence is TGTGCCAGCAGGAGCCGATTGGGTCTTGAAGCTTTCTTT. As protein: CASRSRLGLEAFF.

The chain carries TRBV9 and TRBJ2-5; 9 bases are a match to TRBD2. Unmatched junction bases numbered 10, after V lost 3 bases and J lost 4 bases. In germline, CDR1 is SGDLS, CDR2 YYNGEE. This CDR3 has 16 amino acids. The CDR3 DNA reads TGTGCCAGCAGCGGGGGGATAGCGGGAGTTGCAGAGACCCAGTACTTC. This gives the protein CASSGGIAGVAETQYF. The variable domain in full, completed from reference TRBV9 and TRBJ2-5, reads DSGVTQTPKHLITATGQRVTLRCSPRSGDLSVYWYQQSLDQGLQFLIQYYNGEERAKGNILERFSAQQFPDLHSELNLSSLELGDSALYFCASSGGIAGVAETQYFGPGTRLLVL.

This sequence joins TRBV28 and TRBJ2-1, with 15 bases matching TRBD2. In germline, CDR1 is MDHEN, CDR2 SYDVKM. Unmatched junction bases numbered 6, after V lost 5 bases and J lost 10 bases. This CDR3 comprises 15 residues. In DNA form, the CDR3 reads TGTGCCAGCAGTCCGGGACTAGCGGGAGGCTGGGAGCAGTTCTTC. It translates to CASSPGLAGGWEQFF.

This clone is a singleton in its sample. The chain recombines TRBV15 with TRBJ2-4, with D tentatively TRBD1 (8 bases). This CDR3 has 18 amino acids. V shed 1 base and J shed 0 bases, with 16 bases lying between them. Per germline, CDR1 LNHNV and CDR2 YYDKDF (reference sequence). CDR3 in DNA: TGTGCCACCAGCAGAGGGCGGACAGGGACTATAGCCAAAAACATTCAGTACTTC. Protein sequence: CATSRGRTGTIAKNIQYF. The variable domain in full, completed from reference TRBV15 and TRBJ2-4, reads DAMVIQNPRYQVTQFGKPVTLSCSQTLNHNVMYWYQQKSSQAPKLLFHYYDKDFNNEADTPDNFQSRRPNTSFCFLDIRSPGLGDTAMYLCATSRGRTGTIAKNIQYFGAGTRLSVL.

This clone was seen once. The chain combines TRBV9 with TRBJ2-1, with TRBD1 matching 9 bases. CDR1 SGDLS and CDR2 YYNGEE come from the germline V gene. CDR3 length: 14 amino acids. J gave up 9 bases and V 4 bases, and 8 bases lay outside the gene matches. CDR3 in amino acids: CASSPGTGLIEQFF. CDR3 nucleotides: TGTGCCAGCAGCCCCGGGACAGGGTTGATTGAGCAGTTCTTC.